One and the same sample provided the 27 T cell receptor beta chains below, sequenced in a study of T-cell memory formation after mild COVID-19 (dated by TCRdb to 2020 to 2022). Preparation of the library involved 5' RACE. The sample was run on an Illumina NovaSeq 6000. TCRdb trimmed public reads at Q25 via fastp, called clones via MiXCR and kept in-frame beta chains. Under each unique CDR3 protein, matching rows form one entry showing the most common genes and DNA. For this sample the table gives around 250,000 distinct CDR3 sequences, of which 15% to 20% were detected only once. The ten largest clones represent over 20% of the sample. The specimen sequenced was PBMCs or a T cell subset sorted from them (not recorded which). The receptors shown here come from a man aged 18 to 30 who had mild COVID-19 (a few samples of this study predate the infection). The sample titles of this study are shuffled in the database, so cell type and time point are left out; the donor was told from shared clones.

At least ten counts were recorded for this clonotype. A junction end diverges from the germline sequence, so it may reflect a read error. This rearrangement joins TRBV29-1 to TRBJ2-2; tentative D call: TRBD1 (5 bases). The CDR3 sequence is 14 residues long. In germline, CDR1 is SQVTM, CDR2 ANQGSEA. The DNA of the CDR3 is TGCAGCGTGGGGTCACCAGGGAACGCCGGGGAGCTGTTTTTT. Translation gives CSVGSPGNAGELFF.

There are a few counts of this clonotype. The rearrangement joins TRBV12-3 or TRBV12-4 to TRBJ2-7; TRBD1 matches at 10 bases. Trimming removed 6 bases from V and 6 bases from J; junction bases left unmatched: 2. The CDR3 contains 12 residues. As DNA, the CDR3 is TGTGCCAGCAGGAGGGACAGGGGCGAGCAGTACTTC. As protein: CASRRDRGEQYF.

This chain joins TRBV4-3 and TRBJ2-3; 11 bases are shared with TRBD2. The CDR3 consists of 17 residues. The trim removed 0 bases at V and 4 bases at J, leaving 6 bases unmatched. Germline V CDR1 and CDR2: LGHNA, YSLEER. The CDR3 loop is CASSQEGPSGGSDTQYF. CDR3 DNA sequence: TGCGCCAGCAGCCAAGAAGGTCCTAGCGGGGGGTCAGATACGCAGTATTTT.

The CDR3 reads CASSDGYSGNTIYF. The DNA of the CDR3 is TGTGCCAGCAGTGATGGATACTCTGGAAACACCATATATTTT. The rearrangement joins TRBV2 to TRBJ1-3; D is unresolved. Germline CDR1 reads SNHLY; CDR2 reads FYNNEI. The CDR3 runs 14 residues. V was shortened by 3 bases and J by 0 bases, with 6 bases between the two germline ends.

CDR3 sequence: CASSSHGMSSYEQYF. The CDR3 DNA reads TGTGCCAGCAGCTCGCATGGGATGAGCTCCTACGAGCAGTACTTC. This chain links TRBV5-5 with TRBJ2-7; D unresolved. V gave up 3 bases and J gave up 0 bases, with 13 bases separating them. The germline gives CDR1 SGHKS, CDR2 YYEKEE (reference sequence). The CDR3 extends over 15 amino acids.

This clonotype was seen a handful of times. The CDR3 protein is CSAPHTGYYGYTF. The CDR3 DNA follows: TGCAGTGCTCCCCATACAGGGTATTATGGCTACACCTTC. The V and J genes are TRBV20-1 and TRBJ1-2; the D gene is possibly TRBD1 (6 bases). V dropped 5 bases and J dropped 5 bases, with 15 bases sitting between them. The CDR3 contains 13 residues. The V gene's germline CDR1 is DFQATT and CDR2 SNEGSKA (reference sequence).

V usage is TRBV6-5 and J usage is TRBJ1-5; D not certain. The CDR3 runs 15 residues. Germline CDR1 and CDR2: MNHEY and SVGAGI. V was cut by 4 bases and J by 0 bases, with 10 bases left in between. CDR3 loop: CASSSGIYSNQPQHF. The CDR3, as DNA: TGTGCCAGCAGTTCCGGGATCTATAGCAATCAGCCCCAGCATTTT.

The CDR3: CASRKSPVQGWANSGNTIYF. In DNA, the CDR3 is TGCGCCAGCAGAAAGAGCCCGGTACAGGGATGGGCAAACTCTGGAAACACCATATATTTT. The chain employs TRBV5-1 and TRBJ1-3, with D perhaps TRBD1 (6 bases). The CDR3 is 20 residues long. Trimming took 5 bases from V and 0 from J, leaving 27 bases between them. Germline assignment: CDR1 SGHRS and CDR2 YFSETQ.

This clonotype was observed many times. The rearrangement uses TRBV20-1 and TRBJ2-3, with 9 bases matching TRBD2. This CDR3 contains 15 residues. Trimming cost V 1 base and J 5 bases; bases outside gene matches: 7. In germline, CDR1 is DFQATT, CDR2 SNEGSKA (reference sequence). The CDR3 is CSARVSGGLVDTQYF. CDR3 bases: TGCAGTGCTAGAGTTAGCGGGGGATTAGTAGATACGCAGTATTTT.

In this sample, this clonotype turned up a few times. The CDR3 reads CASSFRAVLSGNTIYF. The CDR3 DNA is TGTGCCAGCAGCTTCCGGGCCGTCCTCTCTGGAAACACCATATATTTT. The chain is built from TRBV7-8 and TRBJ1-3; D is uncertain. The CDR3 length is 16 residues. Trimming removed 3 bases at V and 0 bases at J, with 12 bases between. Per germline, CDR1 SGHVS and CDR2 FQNEAQ.

The chain couples TRBV14 to TRBJ1-2, with TRBD1 identical over 8 bases. Germline assignment: CDR1 SGHDN and CDR2 FVKESK. There are 14 residues in the CDR3. Unmatched junction bases numbered 2, after V lost 1 base and J lost 4 bases. The CDR3 spells CASSQAGGRYGYTF. CDR3 coding DNA: TGTGCCAGCAGCCAAGCAGGGGGCCGCTATGGCTACACCTTC.

The table lists this clonotype with many counts. This chain connects TRBV7-8 to TRBJ1-5; TRBD1 might be the D (5 bases). Germline CDR1 is SGHVS and CDR2 is FQNEAQ. V was pared by 5 bases and J by 4 bases, with 12 bases between. CDR3 length: 14 amino acids. The CDR3 spells CASSRDSPNQPQHF. The DNA of the CDR3 is TGTGCCAGCAGCCGGGACTCTCCTAATCAGCCCCAGCATTTT.

V is TRBV6-5 and J is TRBJ2-3, with D possibly matching TRBD2 (6 bases). The CDR3 length is 15 residues. Germline CDR1 is MNHEY and CDR2 is SVGAGI. With 2 bases removed from V and 3 bases from J, the gap between germline ends came to 12 bases. The CDR3 spells CASSYAWGETDTQYF. The DNA for the CDR3 is TGTGCCAGCAGTTACGCGTGGGGGGAGACAGATACGCAGTATTTT.

The rearrangement links TRBV7-8 to TRBJ1-1, with D maybe TRBD1 (5 bases). The CDR3 runs 17 residues. Deletions cut 5 bases from V and 0 bases from J, with 19 bases between. Per the germline V gene, CDR1 is SGHVS and CDR2 is FQNEAQ. The CDR3 nucleotides are TGTGCCAGCAGCCGAGGGGATTTTTTACAGGTGAACACTGAAGCTTTCTTT. Protein: CASSRGDFLQVNTEAFF.

V gene TRBV12-3 or TRBV12-4 combines with J gene TRBJ1-4; TRBD1 agrees at 8 bases. The CDR3 has 14 amino acids. V trimming: 5 bases; J trimming: 4 bases; junction bases outside the gene matches: 3. CDR3 residues: CASSTGQGNEKLFF. The CDR3, as DNA: TGTGCCAGCAGTACCGGACAGGGTAATGAAAAACTGTTTTTT.

The gene calls are TRBV20-1 and TRBJ1-2; D may be TRBD1 (5 bases). The CDR3 loop spans 10 amino acids. Germline V CDR1 and CDR2: DFQATT, SNEGSKA (reference sequence). The CDR3 DNA follows: TGCAGGGGGGAGGGGCTGGACTACACCTTC. It yields the protein CRGEGLDYTF.

V and J are TRBV6-2 or TRBV6-3 and TRBJ2-5, with D perhaps TRBD1 or TRBD2 (5 bases each). This CDR3 comprises 13 residues. Germline assignment: CDR1 MNHEY and CDR2 SVGEGT. Trimming stripped 7 bases from V and 2 bases from J, with 11 bases between. CDR3 in amino acids: CASTGDPQETQYF. In nucleotides, the CDR3 is TGTGCCAGCACCGGGGACCCGCAAGAGACCCAGTACTTC.

CDR3 protein: CASSHLLGGYTF. Here the CDR3 DNA reads TGTGCCAGCAGCCACCTACTAGGAGGCTACACCTTC. V and J are TRBV3-1 and TRBJ1-2; D not certain. The V and J ends lost 3 bases and 8 bases respectively, with 10 bases between them. Germline CDR1 LGHDT, CDR2 YNNKEL (reference sequence). The CDR3 contains 12 residues.

The sample holds many counts of this clonotype. J is TRBJ2-3 and V is TRBV12-3 or TRBV12-4; D is possibly TRBD2 (5 bases). Trimming left V 8 bases short and J 4 bases short, with 13 bases between. The CDR3 sequence is 13 residues long. Written as DNA, the CDR3 is TGTGCCAGCGCCAAGGGAGCTGCAGATACGCAGTATTTT. This encodes CASAKGAADTQYF.

This clonotype has only a few counts. The V call is TRBV4-3, the J call TRBJ2-3; perhaps TRBD2 as D (6 bases). Germline values: CDR1 LGHNA, CDR2 YSLEER. The CDR3 consists of 16 residues. V lost 2 bases and J lost 4, with 16 bases in between. CDR3 in amino acids: CASSQSGASVPDTQYF. As DNA, the CDR3 is TGCGCCAGCAGCCAATCGGGAGCCTCGGTCCCAGATACGCAGTATTTT.

This clonotype was recorded a few times. This chain joins TRBV4-2 and TRBJ2-3; a possible D gene is TRBD2 (5 bases). This CDR3 is built from 18 residues. The V and J ends lost 4 bases and 0 bases respectively, with 20 bases between them. Germline V gene lookup returns CDR1 LGHNA and CDR2 YNFKEQ. The CDR3 reads CASSPLALASASTDTQYF. In DNA, the CDR3 is TGTGCCAGCAGCCCCCTAGCTCTGGCCTCCGCTAGCACAGATACGCAGTATTTT.

The V call is TRBV20-1, the J call TRBJ1-5; D uncertain. Germline CDR1 DFQATT, CDR2 SNEGSKA (reference sequence). The germline V and J ends were trimmed by 0 bases and 0 bases, with 6 bases remaining between them. The CDR3 sequence is 14 residues long. The CDR3 loop reads CSARDEGSNQPQHF. In DNA form, the CDR3 reads TGCAGTGCTAGAGACGAAGGTAGCAATCAGCCCCAGCATTTT.

The gene calls are TRBV5-8 and TRBJ1-4, with a tentative D call TRBD1 (5 bases). The CDR3 is 15 residues long. V was trimmed by 4 bases and J by 6 bases, leaving 16 bases between them. Germline CDR1 reads SGHTS; CDR2 reads YDEGEE. In nucleotides, the CDR3 is TGTGCCAGCAGCGACACCAGGGACTCGTATGAAAAACTGTTTTTT. Its protein is CASSDTRDSYEKLFF.

By sample fraction, this clonotype is medium-sized (0.01 to 0.1%). V gene TRBV9 combines with J gene TRBJ2-1, with D hard to call. The V end lost 3 bases, the J end lost 10 bases, and 11 bases lay between the germline ends. CDR3 length equals 12 residues. Germline V gene lookup returns CDR1 SGDLS and CDR2 YYNGEE. The CDR3 nucleotides are TGTGCCAGCAGCGGGATGACTTCCGAGCAGTTCTTC. Protein product: CASSGMTSEQFF.

This clonotype was seen a handful of times. The chain recombines TRBV12-3 or TRBV12-4 with TRBJ1-3; D ambiguous. The V end was cut by 5 bases, the J end by 3 bases, with 17 bases between. The CDR3 consists of 16 residues. The CDR3 loop reads CASSSYAEGYGNTIYF. The DNA of the CDR3 is TGTGCCAGCAGTAGCTACGCGGAGGGCTATGGAAACACCATATATTTT.

The CDR3 spells CASSTGLLSSYEQYF. The CDR3 region has the DNA TGTGCCAGCAGCACGGGACTCCTGAGCTCCTACGAGCAGTACTTC. The chain employs TRBV12-3 or TRBV12-4 and TRBJ2-7, with TRBD2 as a possible D gene (6 bases). The V gene lost 6 bases and the J gene lost 0 bases, with 15 bases spanning the gap. This CDR3 has 15 residues.

This clonotype was found a few times. The chain is built from TRBV5-5 and TRBJ1-2; TRBD1 matches at 9 bases. The CDR3 has 15 amino acids. Germline V lookup: CDR1 SGHKS, CDR2 YYEKEE (reference sequence). Unmatched junction bases numbered 6, after V lost 6 bases and J lost 0 bases. CDR3 residues: CASTQQGAANYGYTF. Here the CDR3 DNA reads TGTGCCAGCACCCAACAGGGGGCAGCTAACTATGGCTACACCTTC.